The 6 T cell receptor beta chains below come from one sample, sequenced in a study of blood T cell repertoires in COVID-19. Data came from immunoSEQ multiplex PCR; TCRdb stores just in-frame clones and leaves some out. Found here are some 100,000 clones, about 80% of them singletons; the top ten hold around 17%. Sequenced: peripheral blood. These receptors were collected from a human donor in a cohort sampled during active COVID-19.

This sequence joins TRBV2 and TRBJ1-5, with D hard to call. The CDR3 is 15 amino acids. The germline V gene has CDR1 SNHLY and CDR2 FYNNEI. V was trimmed by 4 bases and J by 1 base, leaving 11 bases between them. CDR3 nucleotide sequence: TGTGCCAGCAGTGCGGCTAGGCCGAGCAATCAGCCCCAGCATTTT. Protein sequence: CASSAARPSNQPQHF.

The CDR3: CASSSNSYGYTF. CDR3 coding DNA: TGTGCCAGCAGTTCCAACAGCTATGGCTACACCTTC. The chain combines TRBV11-2 with TRBJ1-2; D is ambiguous. Germline CDR1 and CDR2: SGHAT and FQNNGV. Trimming shortened V by 6 bases and J by 4 bases, and 9 bases separated the two germline ends. CDR3 size: 12 residues.

This chain joins TRBV5-1 and TRBJ2-3; 8 bases line up with TRBD2. Germline V lookup: CDR1 SGHRS, CDR2 YFSETQ. The J segment lost 1 base and the V segment lost 0 bases, leaving 4 bases of the junction unmatched. The CDR3 length is 16 residues. In DNA, the CDR3 is TGCGCCAGCAGCTTGGAGGGTAGCGGGGGCACAGATACGCAGTATTTT. Its translation: CASSLEGSGGTDTQYF.

This clone was detected only a few times. This chain links TRBV7-6 with TRBJ1-1; weak D call: TRBD1 (5 bases). CDR1 is SGHVS and CDR2 is FNYEAQ in the germline V gene. The CDR3 loop spans 15 amino acids. With 1 base removed from V and 4 bases from J, the gap between germline ends came to 13 bases. The CDR3 sequence is CASSLERGGTTEAFF. The CDR3 DNA reads as TGTGCCAGCAGCTTAGAGCGCGGGGGAACCACTGAAGCTTTCTTT.

The rearrangement links TRBV4-1 to TRBJ1-3; 7 bases agree with TRBD1. This CDR3 spans 15 amino acids. Germline V gene sequence: CDR1 MGHRA, CDR2 YSYEKL. V lost 2 bases and J lost 3; bases outside the gene matches: 4. The DNA of the CDR3 is TGCGCCAGCAGCCAACAGGGGGTAGTTGGAAACACCATATATTTT. Amino acids: CASSQQGVVGNTIYF.

This clone was detected only once. The chain is built from TRBV27 and TRBJ2-7, with 9 bases aligning to TRBD1. Germline-derived CDR1 and CDR2 are MNHEY and SMNVEV (reference sequence). The CDR3 is made up of 14 amino acids. With 6 bases clipped from V and 3 bases from J, the junction kept 6 bases outside the gene matches. The DNA for the CDR3 is TGTGCCAGCAGGGTGGACAGGGGCCACTACGAGCAGTACTTC. This codes for CASRVDRGHYEQYF.